This TCR beta chain was identified in a study of T cell responses to AZD1222 COVID-19 vaccine. As for this clone: Its antigen is as yet unknown.

Overall study results and limits: Spike-wide coverage was observed for vaccine-associated CD4 TCRs, with dominant responses at 160-218 and 743-854. Repertoire sampling happened only post peak T cell response.

Germline V gives CDR1 SGHRS, CDR2 YFSETQ. J lost 5 bases, V lost 2 bases, and 5 bases had no gene match. The CDR3 runs to 14 residues. Assay used: immunoSEQ multiplex PCR; TCRdb lists only in-frame clones, some missing. The sample lists 70,000 or so clones, around four fifths occurring once. Second doses were pooled across both intervals (about 4 or about 12 weeks). The TCR originated in an adult who received the AZD1222 COVID-19 vaccine. J is TRBJ2-5 and V is TRBV5-1, with 8 bases fitting TRBD2. The sequenced sample was peripheral blood, obtained 28 days after the second AZD1222 dose. The CDR3 reads CASSLAGEAETQYF. CDR3 DNA: TGCGCCAGCAGCTTAGCGGGAGAGGCGGAGACCCAGTACTTC.